The T cell receptor beta chain under discussion was sequenced for a study of shared clonotypes between healthy human individuals. Study-wide background: Three plates were used per donor for CD4 naive, three for CD4 memory, two for CD8 naive and one for CD8 memory.

Investigators divided CD4+ cells into CD45RA+ naive and CD45RA-negative memory subsets. TCRdb keeps only in-frame clones here, not all; method: immunoSEQ multiplex PCR. The table has roughly 1 million clones, roughly 75% seen once. Points on this clone: Other DNA variants within this sample encode the same CDR3.

Germline lookup yields CDR1 SGHRS and CDR2 YFSETQ. Trimming stripped 1 base from V and 5 bases from J, with 12 bases between. CDR3 size: 14 residues. This TCR was sampled from a man aged 18 to 29 in good health. What was sequenced was memory CD4+ T cells sorted from blood. The subset denotes: CD45RA-negative fraction. The chain couples TRBV5-1 to TRBJ2-5, with TRBD2 as a possible D gene (6 bases). CDR3 nucleotides: TGCGCCAGCAGCTTGACGGGAGCCGGCGAGACCCAGTACTTC. Translating gives CASSLTGAGETQYF.